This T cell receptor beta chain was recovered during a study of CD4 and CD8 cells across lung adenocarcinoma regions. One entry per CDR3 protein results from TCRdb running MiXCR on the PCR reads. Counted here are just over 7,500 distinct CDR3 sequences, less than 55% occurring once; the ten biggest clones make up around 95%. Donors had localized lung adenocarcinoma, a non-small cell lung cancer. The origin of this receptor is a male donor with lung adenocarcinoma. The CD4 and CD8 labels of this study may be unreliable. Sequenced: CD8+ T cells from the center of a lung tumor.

CDR3 bases: TGTGCCAGCAGTTACTCGTATCGGGGGCCGTACAATGAGCAGTTCTTC. It translates to CASSYSYRGPYNEQFF. V and J are TRBV6-5 and TRBJ2-1; either TRBD1 or TRBD2 may fit D (6 bases each). The CDR3 has 16 amino acids. The germline gives CDR1 MNHEY, CDR2 SVGAGI. V lost 0 bases and J lost 4, with 13 bases in between.